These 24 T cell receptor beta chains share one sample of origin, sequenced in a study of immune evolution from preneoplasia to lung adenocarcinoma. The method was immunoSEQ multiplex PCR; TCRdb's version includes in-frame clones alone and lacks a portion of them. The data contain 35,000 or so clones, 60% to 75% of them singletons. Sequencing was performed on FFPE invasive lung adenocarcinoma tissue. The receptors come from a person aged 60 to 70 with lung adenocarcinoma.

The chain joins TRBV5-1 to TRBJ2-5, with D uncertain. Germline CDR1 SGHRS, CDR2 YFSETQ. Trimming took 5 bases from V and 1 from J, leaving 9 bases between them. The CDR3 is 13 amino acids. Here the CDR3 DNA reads TGCGCCAGCAGGCGAGGTTTCCAAGAGACCCAGTACTTC. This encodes CASRRGFQETQYF.

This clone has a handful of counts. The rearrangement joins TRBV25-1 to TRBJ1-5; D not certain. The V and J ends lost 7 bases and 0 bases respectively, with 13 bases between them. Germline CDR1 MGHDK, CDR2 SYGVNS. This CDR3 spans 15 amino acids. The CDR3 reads CASMGAGFSNQPQHF. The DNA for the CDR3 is TGTGCCAGCATGGGCGCGGGGTTTAGCAATCAGCCCCAGCATTTT.

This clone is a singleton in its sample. The CDR3 region has the DNA TGTGCCAGCAGTTTATCTGCAGGGTCCTACGAGCAGTACTTC. This codes for CASSLSAGSYEQYF. This chain uses TRBV27 with TRBJ2-7; tentatively, D is TRBD1 (5 bases). Trimming took off 0 bases at V and 1 base at J, with 7 bases between the two ends. CDR3 length: 14 residues. Per the germline V gene, CDR1 is MNHEY and CDR2 is SMNVEV (reference sequence).

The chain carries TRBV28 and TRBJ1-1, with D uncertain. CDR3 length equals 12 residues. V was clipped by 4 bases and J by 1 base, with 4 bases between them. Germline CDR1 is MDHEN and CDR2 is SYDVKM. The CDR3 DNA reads TGTGCCAGCAGTTCGGGGAACACTGAAGCTTTCTTT. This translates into CASSSGNTEAFF.

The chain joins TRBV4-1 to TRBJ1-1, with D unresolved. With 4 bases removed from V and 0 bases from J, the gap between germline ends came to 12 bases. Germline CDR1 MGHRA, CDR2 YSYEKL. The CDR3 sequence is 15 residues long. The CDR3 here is CASSPFGDMNTEAFF. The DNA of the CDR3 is TGCGCCAGCAGCCCATTTGGCGACATGAACACTGAAGCTTTCTTT.

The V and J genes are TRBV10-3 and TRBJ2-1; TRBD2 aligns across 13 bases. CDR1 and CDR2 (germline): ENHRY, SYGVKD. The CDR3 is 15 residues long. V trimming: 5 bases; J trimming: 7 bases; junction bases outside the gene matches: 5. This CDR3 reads CAISRLAGGGNEQFF. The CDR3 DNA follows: TGTGCCATCAGTCGACTAGCGGGAGGAGGGAATGAGCAGTTCTTC.

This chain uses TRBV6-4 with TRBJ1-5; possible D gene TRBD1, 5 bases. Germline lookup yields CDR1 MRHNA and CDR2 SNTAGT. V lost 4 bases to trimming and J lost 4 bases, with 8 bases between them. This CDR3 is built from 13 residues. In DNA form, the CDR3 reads TGTGCCAGCAGTGTGGGGGAGAATCAGCCCCAGCATTTT. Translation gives CASSVGENQPQHF.

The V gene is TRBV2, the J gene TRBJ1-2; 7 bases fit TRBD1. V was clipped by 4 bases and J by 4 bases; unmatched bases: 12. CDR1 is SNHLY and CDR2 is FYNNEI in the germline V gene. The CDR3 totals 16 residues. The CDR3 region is CASSGTGAIPLYGYTF. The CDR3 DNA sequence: TGTGCCAGCAGTGGAACAGGGGCCATCCCCCTCTATGGCTACACCTTC.

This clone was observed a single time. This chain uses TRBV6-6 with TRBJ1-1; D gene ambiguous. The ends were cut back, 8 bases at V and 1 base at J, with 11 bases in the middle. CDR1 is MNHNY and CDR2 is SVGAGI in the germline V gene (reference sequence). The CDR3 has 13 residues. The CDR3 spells CASHRGENTEAFF. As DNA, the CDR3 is TGTGCCAGCCACCGTGGGGAGAACACTGAAGCTTTCTTT.

CDR3 sequence reads: CATSRGRGVTNEKLFF. CDR3 DNA sequence: TGTGCCACCAGCAGAGGCAGGGGTGTCACTAATGAAAAACTGTTTTTT. The V call is TRBV15, the J call TRBJ1-4; TRBD1 is a possible D gene (6 bases). The CDR3 is 16 residues long. Germline values: CDR1 LNHNV, CDR2 YYDKDF (reference sequence). V was pared by 1 base and J by 2 bases, with 11 bases between.

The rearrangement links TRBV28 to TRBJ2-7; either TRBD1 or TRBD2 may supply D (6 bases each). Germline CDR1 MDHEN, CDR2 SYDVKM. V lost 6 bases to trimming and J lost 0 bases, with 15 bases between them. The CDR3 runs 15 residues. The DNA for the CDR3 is TGTGCCAGCAGCTCCTCTGGAGGGGGCTCCTACGAGCAGTACTTC. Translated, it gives CASSSSGGGSYEQYF. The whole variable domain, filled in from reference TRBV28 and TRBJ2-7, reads DVKVTQSSRYLVKRTGEKVFLECVQDMDHENMFWYRQDPGLGLRLIYFSYDVKMKEKGDIPEGYSVSREKKERFSLILESASTNQTSMYLCASSSSGGGSYEQYFGPGTRLTVT.

CDR3: CATPEPGRGYTF. The CDR3 nucleotides read TGTGCCACCCCGGAACCAGGTCGTGGCTACACCTTC. The J gene is TRBJ1-2, the V gene TRBV28; D call uncertain. Per germline, CDR1 MDHEN and CDR2 SYDVKM. This CDR3 comprises 12 residues. V was cut by 10 bases and J by 7 bases, with 16 bases left in between.

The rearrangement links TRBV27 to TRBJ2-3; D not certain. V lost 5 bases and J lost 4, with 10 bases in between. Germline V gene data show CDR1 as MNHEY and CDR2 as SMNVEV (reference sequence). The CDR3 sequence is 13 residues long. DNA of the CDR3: TGTGCCAGCAGTCCGGACCTCTCAGATACGCAGTATTTT. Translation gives CASSPDLSDTQYF.

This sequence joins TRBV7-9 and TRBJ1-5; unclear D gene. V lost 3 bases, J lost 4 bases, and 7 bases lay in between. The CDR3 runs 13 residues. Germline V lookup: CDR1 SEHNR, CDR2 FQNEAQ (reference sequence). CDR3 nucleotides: TGTGCCAGCAGCTTTGGAGGGAATCAGCCCCAGCATTTT. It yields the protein CASSFGGNQPQHF.

The CDR3 nucleotides read TGTGCCAGCAGCTTATCTACAGGGGTGGTGTCTGAAGCTTTCTTT. Its translation: CASSLSTGVVSEAFF. The rearrangement links TRBV11-3 to TRBJ1-1; 7 bases map to TRBD1. The CDR3 totals 15 residues. Germline V CDR1 and CDR2: SGHNT, YENEEA. J gave up 6 bases and V 2 bases, and 9 bases lay outside the gene matches.

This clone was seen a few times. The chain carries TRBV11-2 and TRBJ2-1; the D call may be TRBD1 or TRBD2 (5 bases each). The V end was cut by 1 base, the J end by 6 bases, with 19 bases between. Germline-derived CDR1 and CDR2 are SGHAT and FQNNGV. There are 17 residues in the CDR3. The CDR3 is CASSLAGDGWRGNEQFF. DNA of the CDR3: TGTGCCAGCAGCTTAGCTGGGGACGGCTGGCGTGGCAATGAGCAGTTCTTC.

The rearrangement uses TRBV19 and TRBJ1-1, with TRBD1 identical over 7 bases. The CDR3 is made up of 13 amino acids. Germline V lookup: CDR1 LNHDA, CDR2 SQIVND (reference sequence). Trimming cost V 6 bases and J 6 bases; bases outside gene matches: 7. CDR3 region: CASSQTGVAEAFF. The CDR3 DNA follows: TGTGCCAGTAGCCAAACAGGGGTTGCTGAAGCTTTCTTT.

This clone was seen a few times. This CDR3 is CASSPKLGYEQYF. The CDR3 nucleotides read TGTGCCAGCAGCCCCAAACTAGGCTACGAGCAGTACTTC. This chain connects TRBV4-2 to TRBJ2-7, with D perhaps matching TRBD2 (5 bases). V was shortened by 4 bases and J by 3 bases, with 10 bases between the two germline ends. Germline lookup yields CDR1 LGHNA and CDR2 YNFKEQ. This CDR3 spans 13 amino acids.

Here the CDR3 DNA reads TGTGCCAGCAGCTTCGGGCTAGGTGACGCCGGGGAGCTGTTTTTT. Translating it yields CASSFGLGDAGELFF. The chain carries TRBV7-3 and TRBJ2-2; D is undetermined. V gave up 3 bases and J gave up 6 bases, with 14 bases separating them. Germline loops: CDR1 SGHTA, CDR2 FQGTGA. CDR3 length: 15 amino acids.

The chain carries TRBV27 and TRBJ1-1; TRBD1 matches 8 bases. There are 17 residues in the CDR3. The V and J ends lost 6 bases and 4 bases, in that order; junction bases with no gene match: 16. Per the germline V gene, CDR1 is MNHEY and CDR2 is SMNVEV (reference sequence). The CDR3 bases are TGTGCCAGCAGCCAAGGGGTCGGCAGGGGGCGTTCCACTGAAGCTTTCTTT. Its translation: CASSQGVGRGRSTEAFF.

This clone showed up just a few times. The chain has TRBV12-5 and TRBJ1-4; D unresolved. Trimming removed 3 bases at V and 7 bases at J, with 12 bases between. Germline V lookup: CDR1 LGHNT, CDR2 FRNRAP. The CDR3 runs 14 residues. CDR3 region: CASGFGGSGEKLFF. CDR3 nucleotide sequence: TGTGCTAGTGGTTTCGGAGGCTCAGGTGAAAAACTGTTTTTT.

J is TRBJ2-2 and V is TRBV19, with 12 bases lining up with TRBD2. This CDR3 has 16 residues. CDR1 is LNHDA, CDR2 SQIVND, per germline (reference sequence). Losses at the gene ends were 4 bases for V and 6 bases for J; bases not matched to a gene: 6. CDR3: CASSTSGRARSGELFF. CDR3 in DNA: TGTGCCAGTAGTACTAGCGGGAGGGCCAGGTCCGGGGAGCTGTTTTTT.

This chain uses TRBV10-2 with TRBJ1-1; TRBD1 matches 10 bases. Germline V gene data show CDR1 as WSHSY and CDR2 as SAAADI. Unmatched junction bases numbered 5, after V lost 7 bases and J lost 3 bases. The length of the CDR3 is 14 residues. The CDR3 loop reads CASTRQGADTEAFF. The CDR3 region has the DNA TGCGCCAGCACCAGACAGGGGGCGGACACTGAAGCTTTCTTT.

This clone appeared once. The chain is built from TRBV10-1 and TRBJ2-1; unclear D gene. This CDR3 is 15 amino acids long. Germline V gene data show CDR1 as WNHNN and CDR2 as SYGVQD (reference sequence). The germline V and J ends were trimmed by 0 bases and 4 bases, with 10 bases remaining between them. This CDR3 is CASSESTRSYNEQFF. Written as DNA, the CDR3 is TGCGCCAGCAGTGAGTCAACGAGATCTTACAATGAGCAGTTCTTC.